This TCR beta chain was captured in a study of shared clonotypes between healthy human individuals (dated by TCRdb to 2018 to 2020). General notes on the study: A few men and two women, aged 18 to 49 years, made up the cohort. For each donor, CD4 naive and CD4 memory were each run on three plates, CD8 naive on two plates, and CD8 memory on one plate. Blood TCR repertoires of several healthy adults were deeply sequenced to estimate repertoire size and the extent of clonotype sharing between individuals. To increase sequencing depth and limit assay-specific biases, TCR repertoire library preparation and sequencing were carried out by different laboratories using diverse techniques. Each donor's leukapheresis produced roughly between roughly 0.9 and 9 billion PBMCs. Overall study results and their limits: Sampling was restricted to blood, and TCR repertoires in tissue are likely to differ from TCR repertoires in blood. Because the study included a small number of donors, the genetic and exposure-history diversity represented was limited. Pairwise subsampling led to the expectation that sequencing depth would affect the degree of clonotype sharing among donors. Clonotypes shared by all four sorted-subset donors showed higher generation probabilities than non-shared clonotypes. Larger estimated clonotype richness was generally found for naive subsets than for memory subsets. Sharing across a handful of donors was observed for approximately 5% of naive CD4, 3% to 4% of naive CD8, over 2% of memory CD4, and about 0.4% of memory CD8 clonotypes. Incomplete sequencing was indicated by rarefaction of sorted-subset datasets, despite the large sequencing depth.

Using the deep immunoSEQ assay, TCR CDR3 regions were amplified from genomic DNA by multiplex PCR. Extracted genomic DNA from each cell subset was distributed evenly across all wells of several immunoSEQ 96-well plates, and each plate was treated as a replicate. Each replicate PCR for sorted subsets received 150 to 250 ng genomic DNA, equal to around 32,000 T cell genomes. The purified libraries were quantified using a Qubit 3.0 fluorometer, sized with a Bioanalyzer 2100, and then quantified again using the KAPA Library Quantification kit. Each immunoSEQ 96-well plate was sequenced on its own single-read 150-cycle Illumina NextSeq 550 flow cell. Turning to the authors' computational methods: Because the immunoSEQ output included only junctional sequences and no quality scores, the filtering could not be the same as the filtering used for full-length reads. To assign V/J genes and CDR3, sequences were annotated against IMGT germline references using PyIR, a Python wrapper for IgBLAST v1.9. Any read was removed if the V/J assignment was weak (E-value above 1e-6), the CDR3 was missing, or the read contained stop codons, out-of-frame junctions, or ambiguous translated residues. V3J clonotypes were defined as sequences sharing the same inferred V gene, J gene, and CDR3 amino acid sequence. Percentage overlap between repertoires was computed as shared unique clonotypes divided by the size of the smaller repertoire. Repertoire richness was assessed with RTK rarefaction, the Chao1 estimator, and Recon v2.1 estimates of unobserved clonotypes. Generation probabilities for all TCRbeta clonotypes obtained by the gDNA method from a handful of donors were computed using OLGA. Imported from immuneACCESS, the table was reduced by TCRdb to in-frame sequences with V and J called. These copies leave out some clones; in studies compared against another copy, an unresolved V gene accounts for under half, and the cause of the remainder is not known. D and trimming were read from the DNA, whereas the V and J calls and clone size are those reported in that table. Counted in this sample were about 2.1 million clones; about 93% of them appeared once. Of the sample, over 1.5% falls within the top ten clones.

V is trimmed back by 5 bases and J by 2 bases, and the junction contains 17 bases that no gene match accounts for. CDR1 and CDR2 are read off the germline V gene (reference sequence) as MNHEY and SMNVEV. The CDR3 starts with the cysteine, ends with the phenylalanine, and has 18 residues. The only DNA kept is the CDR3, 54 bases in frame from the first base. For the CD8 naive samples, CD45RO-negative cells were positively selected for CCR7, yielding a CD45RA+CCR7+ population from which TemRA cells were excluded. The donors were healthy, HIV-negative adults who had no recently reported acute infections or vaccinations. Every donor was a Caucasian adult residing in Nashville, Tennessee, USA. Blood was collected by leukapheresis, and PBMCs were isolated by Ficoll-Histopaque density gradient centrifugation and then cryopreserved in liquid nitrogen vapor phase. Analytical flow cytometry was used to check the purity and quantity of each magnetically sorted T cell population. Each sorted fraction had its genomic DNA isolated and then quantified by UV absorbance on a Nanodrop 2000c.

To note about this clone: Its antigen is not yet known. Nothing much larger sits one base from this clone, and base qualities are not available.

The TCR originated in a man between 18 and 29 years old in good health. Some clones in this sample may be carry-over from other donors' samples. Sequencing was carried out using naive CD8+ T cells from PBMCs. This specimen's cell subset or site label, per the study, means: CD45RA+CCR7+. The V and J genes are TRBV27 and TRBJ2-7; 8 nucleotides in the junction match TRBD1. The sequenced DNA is TGTGCCAGCAGTCCTACAAACCCGATACAGGGGGAGACCTACGAGCAGTACTTC. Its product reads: CASSPTNPIQGETYEQYF.